This paragraph covers one T cell receptor beta chain sequence. This entry comes from a study of blood T cell repertoires in COVID-19. Study background: Acute-phase and convalescent COVID-19 samples originated in the United States, Italy and Spain. The cDNA or gDNA used as material had been derived from T cells, B-cell-depleted T cells, or PBMCs.

Germline V gives CDR1 SGHTA, CDR2 FQGNSA. The CDR3 is made up of 15 amino acids. V was clipped by 1 base and J by 2 bases, with 11 bases between them. Patients in Seattle were enrolled during active infection, then followed longitudinally. TCRdb's copy holds only in-frame clones and misses some; the assay was immunoSEQ multiplex PCR. The sample includes tens of thousands of clones, more than 80% of them seen just once. This receptor was identified in a man aged 50 or older with COVID-19, enrolled during active disease. The chain combines TRBV7-2 with TRBJ1-1; D may be TRBD1 (5 bases). Sequencing was performed on peripheral blood. The CDR3 loop is CASSLVQGGNTEAFF. The CDR3 DNA follows: TGTGCCAGCAGCTTAGTTCAGGGAGGTAACACTGAAGCTTTCTTT.